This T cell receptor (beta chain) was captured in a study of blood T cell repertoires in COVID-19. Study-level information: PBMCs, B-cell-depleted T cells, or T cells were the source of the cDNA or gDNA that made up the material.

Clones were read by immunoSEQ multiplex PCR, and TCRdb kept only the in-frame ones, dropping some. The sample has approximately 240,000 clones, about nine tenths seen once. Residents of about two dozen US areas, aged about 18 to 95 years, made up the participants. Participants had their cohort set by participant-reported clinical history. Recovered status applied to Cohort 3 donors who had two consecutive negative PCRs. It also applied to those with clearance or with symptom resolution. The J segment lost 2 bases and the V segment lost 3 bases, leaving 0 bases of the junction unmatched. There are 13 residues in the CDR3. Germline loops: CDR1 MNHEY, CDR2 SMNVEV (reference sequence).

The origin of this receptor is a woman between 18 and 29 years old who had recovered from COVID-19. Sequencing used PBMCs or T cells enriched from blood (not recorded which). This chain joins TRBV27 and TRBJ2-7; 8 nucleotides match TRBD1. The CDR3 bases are TGTGCCAGCAGTTTGGACAGGGCCTACGAGCAGTACTTC. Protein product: CASSLDRAYEQYF.